This is a list of T cell receptor beta chains from one sample in a study of shared clonotypes between healthy human individuals. The protocol was immunoSEQ multiplex PCR, while the TCRdb copy is restricted to in-frame clones and leaves out a portion. Among under 2.5 million clones listed, 80% to 95% were seen once. Material for sequencing was naive CD4+ T cells from PBMCs. The receptor set was obtained from a young man in good health. Some clones in this sample may be carry-over from other donors' samples. CDR3s include the opening cysteine and the closing phenylalanine or tryptophan. A D gene is named only where the DNA matches it firmly. Rows give clone size only sometimes, using once, few, many, or a class for an expanded clone.

d_gene: TRBD1
j_gene: TRBJ1-5
abundance: .
v_gene: TRBV19
CDR3nt: TGTGCCAGCTCACCGCCGGGACAGGGAAATCAGCCCCAGCATTTT
CDR3aa: CASSPPGQGNQPQHF

d_gene: TRBD2
j_gene: TRBJ2-7
abundance: .
v_gene: TRBV11-2
CDR3nt: TGTGCCAGCAGCTCGGGACTAGCCCTGCTCTACGAGCAGTACTTC
CDR3aa: CASSSGLALLYEQYF

d_gene: TRBD2
j_gene: TRBJ2-7
abundance: .
v_gene: TRBV7-3
CDR3nt: TGTGCCAGCAGCTCCAGACTAGCGGGAGCCTACGAGCAGTACTTC
CDR3aa: CASSSRLAGAYEQYF

d_gene: TRBD1
j_gene: TRBJ1-2
abundance: .
v_gene: TRBV9
CDR3nt: TGTGCCAGCAGCGTAGCTTCAGGGGGCTCTATAAGTGGCTACACCTTC
CDR3aa: CASSVASGGSISGYTF

d_gene: .
j_gene: TRBJ2-3
abundance: .
v_gene: TRBV11-2
CDR3nt: TGTGCCAGCAGCCCCCTCCCCACCCGCGGCACAGATACGCAGTATTTT
CDR3aa: CASSPLPTRGTDTQYF

d_gene: .
j_gene: TRBJ1-1
abundance: .
v_gene: TRBV29-1
CDR3nt: TGCAGCGTTGACCGATTGAACACTGAAGCTTTCTTT
CDR3aa: CSVDRLNTEAFF

d_gene: .
j_gene: TRBJ1-5
abundance: .
v_gene: TRBV18
CDR3nt: TGTGCCAGCTCACCAACTGCCCCAAGCAATCAGCCCCAGCATTTT
CDR3aa: CASSPTAPSNQPQHF

d_gene: TRBD2
j_gene: TRBJ2-5
abundance: .
v_gene: TRBV11-3
CDR3nt: TGTGCCAGCAGCTCCCGACTAGCGGAAGAGACCCAGTACTTC
CDR3aa: CASSSRLAEETQYF

d_gene: .
j_gene: TRBJ1-5
abundance: .
v_gene: TRBV28
CDR3nt: TGTGCCAGCAGTTTATTTAGGCAGGCTAAACAGCCCCAGCATTTT
CDR3aa: CASSLFRQAKQPQHF

d_gene: .
j_gene: TRBJ1-1
abundance: .
v_gene: TRBV13
CDR3nt: TGTGCCAGCAGCTTCCGCCCGGGAGACATGAACACTGAAGCTTTCTTT
CDR3aa: CASSFRPGDMNTEAFF

d_gene: .
j_gene: TRBJ2-4
abundance: .
v_gene: TRBV13
CDR3nt: TGTGCCAGCAGTTTCCTTGGGGTGGACATTCAGTACTTC
CDR3aa: CASSFLGVDIQYF

d_gene: .
j_gene: TRBJ2-7
abundance: .
v_gene: TRBV7-9
CDR3nt: TGTGCCAGCAGTAGCAGGGTTAGCTCCTACGAGCAGTACTTC
CDR3aa: CASSSRVSSYEQYF

d_gene: .
j_gene: TRBJ2-7
abundance: .
v_gene: TRBV11-2
CDR3nt: TGTGCCAGCAGCTTTGGTCTGAACTACGAGCAGTACTTC
CDR3aa: CASSFGLNYEQYF

d_gene: .
j_gene: TRBJ2-2
abundance: .
v_gene: TRBV10-3
CDR3nt: TGTGCCATCAGAGGTCTAGACCTACCCGGGGAGCTGTTTTTT
CDR3aa: CAIRGLDLPGELFF

d_gene: .
j_gene: TRBJ2-2
abundance: .
v_gene: TRBV18
CDR3nt: TGTGCCAGCTCACCACGTTCTCCCTACGGTAACAAGCCGAACACCGGGGAGCTGTTTTTT
CDR3aa: CASSPRSPYGNKPNTGELFF

d_gene: TRBD1
j_gene: TRBJ2-7
abundance: .
v_gene: TRBV9
CDR3nt: TGTGCCAGCAGCAAACGGACAGGGGGGACCTACGAGCAGTACTTC
CDR3aa: CASSKRTGGTYEQYF

d_gene: .
j_gene: TRBJ2-1
abundance: .
v_gene: TRBV2
CDR3nt: TGTGCCAGCAGCAGTCAGTTCCTTTACAATGAGCAGTTCTTC
CDR3aa: CASSSQFLYNEQFF

d_gene: TRBD2
j_gene: TRBJ2-3
abundance: .
v_gene: TRBV10-3
CDR3nt: TGTGCCATCAGTGATCTGGTGGGGGGAGGGCTGAACACAGATACGCAGTATTTT
CDR3aa: CAISDLVGGGLNTDTQYF

d_gene: .
j_gene: TRBJ1-1
abundance: few
v_gene: TRBV5-4
CDR3nt: TGTGCCAGCCGTTTCGAAATGAACACTGAAGCTTTCTTT
CDR3aa: CASRFEMNTEAFF

d_gene: TRBD2
j_gene: TRBJ2-3
abundance: .
v_gene: TRBV28
CDR3nt: TGTGCCAGCAGCAGACTAGCGGTCACAGATACGCAGTATTTT
CDR3aa: CASSRLAVTDTQYF

d_gene: TRBD1
j_gene: TRBJ2-5
abundance: .
v_gene: TRBV28
CDR3nt: TGTGCCAGCAGCTATCCTTCCGGGACAGGAGAGACCCAGTACTTC
CDR3aa: CASSYPSGTGETQYF

d_gene: .
j_gene: TRBJ1-6
abundance: .
v_gene: TRBV27
CDR3nt: TGTGCCAGCAGTTTATCGAGTTCACCCCTCCACTTT
CDR3aa: CASSLSSSPLHF

d_gene: .
j_gene: TRBJ2-1
abundance: .
v_gene: TRBV7-3
CDR3nt: TGTGCCAGCAGCTATGCTCCGGGGACCTCCTACAATGAGCAGTTCTTC
CDR3aa: CASSYAPGTSYNEQFF

d_gene: .
j_gene: TRBJ2-1
abundance: .
v_gene: TRBV6-5
CDR3nt: TGTGCCAGCGGGAGGCACGAGCAGTTCTTC
CDR3aa: CASGRHEQFF

d_gene: .
j_gene: TRBJ1-5
abundance: .
v_gene: TRBV2
CDR3nt: TGTGCCAGCAGTGCTCGCAGGGTCAACAATCAGCCCCAGCATTTT
CDR3aa: CASSARRVNNQPQHF

d_gene: TRBD2
j_gene: TRBJ2-2
abundance: .
v_gene: TRBV7-9
CDR3nt: TGTGCCAGCTGGTGGGGACTATCACCGAACACCGGGGAGCTGTTTTTT
CDR3aa: CASWWGLSPNTGELFF

d_gene: .
j_gene: TRBJ1-4
abundance: .
v_gene: TRBV27
CDR3nt: TGTGCCACCTGTCCCTCGACAGAGAATGAAAAACTGTTTTTT
CDR3aa: CATCPSTENEKLFF

d_gene: .
j_gene: TRBJ1-1
abundance: .
v_gene: TRBV9
CDR3nt: TGTGCCAGCAGCGCGCGGGGGGCCAACACTGAAGCTTTCTTT
CDR3aa: CASSARGANTEAFF

d_gene: TRBD1
j_gene: TRBJ1-2
abundance: .
v_gene: TRBV27
CDR3nt: TGTGCCAGCAGTTCTCAACCCGGGAGGCAGGGGGAGACTGGCTACACCTTC
CDR3aa: CASSSQPGRQGETGYTF

d_gene: .
j_gene: TRBJ1-4
abundance: .
v_gene: TRBV28
CDR3nt: TGTGCCGTCCTGGGGCAGGCGGGTGAAAAACTGTTTTTT
CDR3aa: CAVLGQAGEKLFF

d_gene: .
j_gene: TRBJ2-5
abundance: .
v_gene: TRBV7-8
CDR3nt: TGTGCCAGCAGCTCGACGGGAGAGACCCAGTACTTC
CDR3aa: CASSSTGETQYF

d_gene: .
j_gene: TRBJ1-2
abundance: .
v_gene: TRBV19
CDR3nt: TGTGCCAGTAGTATAGGAGCAGGGAACTATGGCTACACCTTC
CDR3aa: CASSIGAGNYGYTF

d_gene: .
j_gene: TRBJ1-1
abundance: .
v_gene: TRBV5-1
CDR3nt: TGCGCCAGCAGCGAGTTAGGGGGGACTGAAGCTTTCTTT
CDR3aa: CASSELGGTEAFF

d_gene: .
j_gene: TRBJ2-1
abundance: .
v_gene: TRBV28
CDR3nt: TGTGCCAGCAGTTCCAGCAGGGAATTCGATGAGCAGTTCTTC
CDR3aa: CASSSSREFDEQFF